These T cell receptor beta chains were read from a single sample in a study of blood T cell repertoires in COVID-19. Measured with immunoSEQ multiplex PCR; TCRdb has only the in-frame clones, and not every one. The repertoire holds 410,000 or so clones, with over 75% as singletons. The sample taken for sequencing was peripheral blood. The receptors were sampled from a woman in her thirties or forties with COVID-19, enrolled during active disease. Both conserved end residues are part of each CDR3. Fields, in order: clone size, V gene, CDR3 length, D gene, J gene, CDR3 protein, CDR3 DNA. D genes are given only for firm matches. Clone size is stated in some rows and not others, as once, few, many or a class when expanded.

size: -
V: TRBV6-5
length: 13
D: -
J: TRBJ1-2
CDR3: CASSYLRDSGYTF
DNA: TGTGCCAGCAGTTACCTCAGAGACAGTGGCTACACCTTC

size: -
V: TRBV6-5
length: 11
D: -
J: TRBJ1-1
CDR3: CASKSPTEAFF
DNA: TGTGCCAGCAAAAGCCCCACTGAAGCTTTCTTT

size: few
V: TRBV29-1
length: 16
D: -
J: TRBJ2-1
CDR3: CSVGLRDKVIRDEQFF
DNA: TGCAGCGTGGGGCTCCGGGACAAGGTAATTCGTGATGAGCAGTTCTTC

size: -
V: TRBV3-1/TRBV3-2
length: 14
D: -
J: TRBJ1-2
CDR3: CASSQYEGGGGYTF
DNA: TGTGCCAGCAGCCAATATGAGGGCGGGGGAGGCTACACCTTC

size: once
V: TRBV5-1
length: 13
D: -
J: TRBJ2-1
CDR3: CASSLAQGNEQFF
DNA: TGCGCCAGCAGCTTGGCCCAGGGAAATGAGCAGTTCTTC

size: -
V: TRBV2
length: 14
D: TRBD1
J: TRBJ1-6
CDR3: CASSSRDRLSPLHF
DNA: TGTGCCAGCAGTTCCCGGGACAGACTGTCACCCCTCCACTTT

size: -
V: TRBV11-3
length: 15
D: TRBD2
J: TRBJ2-1
CDR3: CASSLRAGGFNEQFF
DNA: TGTGCCAGCAGCTTAAGAGCGGGGGGGTTCAATGAGCAGTTCTTC

size: few
V: TRBV19
length: 15
D: -
J: TRBJ1-5
CDR3: CASQVQGLSNQPQHF
DNA: TGTGCCAGTCAGGTACAGGGCCTTAGCAATCAGCCCCAGCATTTT

size: -
V: TRBV7-8
length: 13
D: -
J: TRBJ1-1
CDR3: CASRLQTGTEAFF
DNA: TGTGCCAGCAGACTGCAAACGGGTACTGAAGCTTTCTTT

size: -
V: TRBV6-4
length: 15
D: TRBD2
J: TRBJ2-5
CDR3: CASSDKAGAGETQYF
DNA: TGTGCCAGCAGTGACAAAGCGGGGGCAGGAGAGACCCAGTACTTC

size: -
V: TRBV18
length: 14
D: -
J: TRBJ1-1
CDR3: CASSPEGGNTEAFF
DNA: TGTGCCAGCTCACCGGAGGGTGGGAACACTGAAGCTTTCTTT

size: few
V: TRBV5-6
length: 15
D: TRBD1
J: TRBJ1-5
CDR3: CASSWGQGSNQPQHF
DNA: TGTGCCAGCAGCTGGGGACAGGGGAGCAATCAGCCCCAGCATTTT

size: -
V: TRBV5-5
length: 12
D: -
J: TRBJ2-1
CDR3: CASSFITGSQFF
DNA: TGTGCCAGCAGCTTTATAACCGGTTCGCAGTTCTTC

size: -
V: TRBV7-2
length: 12
D: -
J: TRBJ1-2
CDR3: CASSLGRGGYTF
DNA: TGTGCCAGCAGCTTAGGGCGGGGCGGCTACACCTTC

size: once
V: TRBV12-3/TRBV12-4
length: 13
D: TRBD2
J: TRBJ2-7
CDR3: CASRSSGSREQYF
DNA: TGTGCCAGCAGATCCAGCGGGAGCCGCGAGCAGTACTTC

size: once
V: TRBV27
length: 13
D: -
J: TRBJ1-5
CDR3: CASSLFQNQPQHF
DNA: TGTGCCAGCAGTTTATTCCAGAATCAGCCCCAGCATTTT

size: -
V: TRBV2
length: 16
D: -
J: TRBJ1-4
CDR3: CASSEARTATGEKLFF
DNA: TGTGCCAGCAGTGAAGCGAGGACGGCCACAGGGGAAAAACTGTTTTTT

size: -
V: TRBV27
length: 16
D: TRBD2
J: TRBJ2-1
CDR3: CASKLAGEGAHNEQFF
DNA: TGTGCCAGCAAGCTAGCGGGAGAGGGGGCACACAATGAGCAGTTCTTC

size: -
V: TRBV18
length: 14
D: -
J: TRBJ1-4
CDR3: CASSPGGTGEKLFF
DNA: TGTGCCAGCTCACCAGGGGGCACAGGCGAAAAACTGTTTTTT

size: -
V: TRBV5-1
length: 16
D: -
J: TRBJ2-1
CDR3: CASSGYGTGAYGKQFF
DNA: TGCGCCAGCAGCGGCTATGGGACTGGGGCGTATGGTAAGCAGTTCTTC

size: -
V: TRBV7-2
length: 16
D: TRBD1
J: TRBJ1-6
CDR3: CASSLQTGAYNSPLHF
DNA: TGTGCCAGCAGCTTACAGACAGGGGCTTATAATTCACCCCTCCACTTT

size: once
V: TRBV29-1
length: 15
D: TRBD1
J: TRBJ1-1
CDR3: CSVSGPLGQETEAFF
DNA: TGCAGCGTCTCGGGCCCGTTGGGACAGGAGACTGAAGCTTTCTTT

size: -
V: TRBV5-1
length: 14
D: -
J: TRBJ1-1
CDR3: CASSMEPTNTEAFF
DNA: TGCGCCAGCAGCATGGAGCCTACGAACACTGAAGCTTTCTTT

size: once
V: TRBV29-1
length: 11
D: -
J: TRBJ1-1
CDR3: CSARGNTEAFF
DNA: TGCAGCGCAAGGGGGAACACTGAAGCTTTCTTT

size: -
V: TRBV25-1
length: 14
D: -
J: TRBJ1-6
CDR3: CASSFGGVGSPLHF
DNA: TGTGCCAGCAGTTTCGGGGGAGTTGGTTCACCCCTCCACTTT

size: -
V: TRBV28
length: 14
D: -
J: TRBJ1-6
CDR3: CASRDGLTNSPLHF
DNA: TGTGCCAGCAGGGATGGACTGACTAATTCACCCCTCCACTTT

size: -
V: TRBV28
length: 12
D: -
J: TRBJ2-7
CDR3: CASSLGQYEQYF
DNA: TGTGCCAGCAGCCTAGGACAGTACGAGCAGTACTTC

size: -
V: TRBV28
length: 18
D: -
J: TRBJ1-4
CDR3: CASSRNRNMWTRTEKLFF
DNA: TGTGCCAGCAGTCGGAACCGGAATATGTGGACACGGACTGAAAAACTGTTTTTT

size: -
V: TRBV30
length: 12
D: -
J: TRBJ2-3
CDR3: CAWSVQGDTQYF
DNA: TGTGCCTGGAGTGTACAGGGAGATACGCAGTATTTT

size: -
V: TRBV28
length: 19
D: TRBD2
J: TRBJ2-3
CDR3: CASSILIPSGTPSTDTQYF
DNA: TGTGCCAGCAGCATTTTGATACCCAGCGGGACGCCTAGCACAGATACGCAGTATTTT

size: -
V: TRBV6-5
length: 15
D: TRBD1
J: TRBJ1-2
CDR3: CASSPRTGSLYGYTF
DNA: TGTGCCAGCAGTCCCCGGACAGGATCCCTCTATGGCTACACCTTC

size: -
V: TRBV2
length: 14
D: -
J: TRBJ2-3
CDR3: CASTPRFSTDTQYF
DNA: TGTGCCAGCACCCCTAGGTTTAGCACAGATACGCAGTATTTT

size: -
V: TRBV10-3
length: 16
D: TRBD2
J: TRBJ2-7
CDR3: CAISGGTSGRPYEQYF
DNA: TGTGCCATCAGCGGTGGGACTAGCGGGAGGCCCTACGAGCAGTACTTC

size: -
V: TRBV7-2
length: 16
D: TRBD2
J: TRBJ2-5
CDR3: CASSEASGGARETQYF
DNA: TGTGCCAGCAGCGAGGCGAGCGGGGGGGCGCGGGAGACCCAGTACTTC

size: -
V: TRBV27
length: 16
D: TRBD1
J: TRBJ2-7
CDR3: CASSLRAGTGVNEQYF
DNA: TGTGCCAGCAGTTTAAGGGCAGGGACAGGAGTCAACGAGCAGTACTTC

size: -
V: TRBV10-2
length: 12
D: -
J: TRBJ1-1
CDR3: CASSSQGWGAFF
DNA: TGCGCCAGCAGTTCCCAGGGGTGGGGAGCTTTCTTT

size: -
V: TRBV21-1
length: 13
D: -
J: TRBJ1-2
CDR3: CASSDRAGNGYTF
DNA: TGTGCCAGCAGCGACAGAGCTGGGAATGGCTACACCTTC

size: -
V: TRBV27
length: 12
D: -
J: TRBJ2-7
CDR3: CASSQQGYEQYF
DNA: TGTGCCAGCAGTCAACAGGGCTACGAGCAGTACTTC

size: -
V: TRBV19
length: 17
D: -
J: TRBJ1-2
CDR3: CASSIRRTGRGNYGYTF
DNA: TGTGCCAGTAGTATAAGGCGGACCGGGAGAGGAAACTATGGCTACACCTTC

size: -
V: TRBV9
length: 13
D: -
J: TRBJ1-1
CDR3: CASSVAGHTEAFF
DNA: TGTGCCAGCAGCGTAGCAGGGCACACTGAAGCTTTCTTT

size: -
V: TRBV28
length: 14
D: -
J: TRBJ2-5
CDR3: CASSLMTAQETQYF
DNA: TGTGCCAGCAGTTTAATGACAGCCCAAGAGACCCAGTACTTC

size: -
V: TRBV7-9
length: 14
D: TRBD1
J: TRBJ2-1
CDR3: CASSVQGALIEQFF
DNA: TGTGCCAGCAGCGTACAGGGGGCTCTTATTGAGCAGTTCTTC

size: -
V: TRBV28
length: 15
D: TRBD1
J: TRBJ1-6
CDR3: CASSSGTGDNSPLHF
DNA: TGTGCCAGCAGTTCCGGGACAGGGGATAATTCACCCCTCCACTTT